These 5 T cell receptor beta chains came from one sample sequenced in a study of blood T cell repertoires in COVID-19. Repertoires were generated with immunoSEQ multiplex PCR, while TCRdb's copy carries only in-frame clones and drops some. The sample records 150,000 to 200,000 clones, about 86% being singletons. Material for sequencing was peripheral blood. The source is a woman aged 55-70 years with COVID-19, enrolled during active disease.

The chain links TRBV7-3 to TRBJ2-5, with a tentative D call TRBD1 (6 bases). This CDR3 region has 16 residues. Germline CDR1 and CDR2: SGHTA and FQGTGA. Trimming took 2 bases from V and 2 from J, leaving 15 bases between them. Here the CDR3 DNA reads TGTGCCAGCAGCTTACCCGCCCGGACAGATCAAGAGACCCAGTACTTC. This translates into CASSLPARTDQETQYF.

The V call is TRBV30, the J call TRBJ2-3, with TRBD2 matching 13 bases. Germline-derived CDR1 and CDR2 are GTSNPN and SVGIG (reference sequence). V shed 0 bases, J shed 2 bases, and the junction held 8 bases outside the gene matches. This CDR3 is 18 amino acids long. For the CDR3, the DNA is TGTGCCTGGAGTGTACTACGGACTAGCGGGAGACTCACAGATACGCAGTATTTT. Translated: CAWSVLRTSGRLTDTQYF.

V is TRBV24-1 and J is TRBJ2-5; a possible D gene is TRBD1 (6 bases). Per the germline V gene, CDR1 is KGHDR and CDR2 is SFDVKD. This CDR3 contains 17 residues. The germline V and J ends were trimmed by 2 bases and 1 base, with 16 bases remaining between them. The CDR3 loop is CATSDSTGRGPQETQYF. DNA of the CDR3: TGTGCCACCAGTGATTCGACAGGAAGGGGACCCCAAGAGACCCAGTACTTC.

The J gene is TRBJ2-7, the V gene TRBV5-1; weak D call: TRBD2 (6 bases). Trimming removed 0 bases at V and 7 bases at J, with 14 bases between. Per the germline V gene, CDR1 is SGHRS and CDR2 is YFSETQ. The CDR3 loop spans 14 amino acids. DNA for the CDR3: TGCGCCAGCAGCTTGGGGCGGGAAGGAGGGGAGCAGTACTTC. The encoded protein is CASSLGREGGEQYF.

This clone was observed a few times. The rearrangement uses TRBV14 and TRBJ2-3; 9 nucleotides agree with TRBD2. This CDR3 is built from 18 residues. CDR1 and CDR2 from the germline V gene are SGHDN and FVKESK. V shed 4 bases and J 5 bases; nucleotides not matched to a gene: 16. This CDR3 reads CASSPLRSGTSRKDTQYF. In nucleotides, the CDR3 is TGTGCCAGCAGCCCCCTGCGGTCCGGGACTAGCAGGAAAGATACGCAGTATTTT.